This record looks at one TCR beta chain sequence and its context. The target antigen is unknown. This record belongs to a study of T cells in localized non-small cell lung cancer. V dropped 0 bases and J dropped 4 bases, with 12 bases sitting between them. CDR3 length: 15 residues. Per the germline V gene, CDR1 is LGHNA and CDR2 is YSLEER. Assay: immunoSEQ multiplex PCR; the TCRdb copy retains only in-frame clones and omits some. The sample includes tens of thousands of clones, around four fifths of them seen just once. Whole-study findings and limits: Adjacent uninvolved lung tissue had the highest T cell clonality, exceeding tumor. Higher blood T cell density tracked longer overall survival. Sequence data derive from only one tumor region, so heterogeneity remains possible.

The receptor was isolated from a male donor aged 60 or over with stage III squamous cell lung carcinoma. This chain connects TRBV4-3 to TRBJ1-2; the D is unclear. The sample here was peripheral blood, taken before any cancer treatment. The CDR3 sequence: CASSQDNVGFYGYTF. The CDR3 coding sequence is TGCGCCAGCAGCCAAGATAACGTCGGGTTCTATGGCTACACCTTC.